The 29 T cell receptor beta chains listed next were all sequenced from one sample in a study of blood T cells in healthy people across ages. Alongside a J-beta primer mix, a sample-barcoded 5' primer served in a second PCR lasting about 7 to 12 cycles. In TCRdb, the 5' RACE reads were re-called with MiXCR into one record per CDR3 protein. The sample yields almost 1 million distinct CDR3 sequences, approximately 50% seen once. Source material: blood. Receptors originate from a woman aged 55-69 years in good health.

The gene calls are TRBV3-1 and TRBJ1-1; maybe TRBD1 (6 bases). In germline, CDR1 is LGHDT, CDR2 YNNKEL (reference sequence). CDR3 length: 15 residues. V was trimmed by 2 bases and J by 5 bases, leaving 15 bases between them. The chain's CDR3 is CASSQLDRSLTEAFF. CDR3 sequence (DNA): TGTGCCAGCAGCCAACTGGACAGAAGTTTAACTGAAGCTTTCTTT.

J is TRBJ2-1 and V is TRBV24-1; the D is unclear. Trimming took off 2 bases at V and 15 bases at J, with 10 bases between the two ends. Germline CDR1 KGHDR, CDR2 SFDVKD. The CDR3 covers 11 residues. CDR3 DNA: TGTGCCACCAGTGATTCCGGTACTCGGTTCTTC. Amino acid sequence: CATSDSGTRFF.

The count of this clonotype is one. The V call is TRBV15, the J call TRBJ2-1, with D possibly matching TRBD2 (5 bases). Germline V gene sequence: CDR1 LNHNV, CDR2 YYDKDF (reference sequence). The CDR3 loop spans 18 amino acids. V was cut by 4 bases and J by 0 bases, with 19 bases left in between. CDR3 protein: CATSTRRRGGSSYNEQFF. DNA for the CDR3: TGTGCCACCAGCACCAGACGACGGGGTGGAAGCTCCTACAATGAGCAGTTCTTC. Drawing the rest from reference TRBV15 and TRBJ2-1, the complete variable domain is DAMVIQNPRYQVTQFGKPVTLSCSQTLNHNVMYWYQQKSSQAPKLLFHYYDKDFNNEADTPDNFQSRRPNTSFCFLDIRSPGLGDTAMYLCATSTRRRGGSSYNEQFFGPGTRLTVL.

The genes are TRBV20-1 and TRBJ2-4; 11 bases map to TRBD2. In germline, CDR1 is DFQATT, CDR2 SNEGSKA (reference sequence). The V segment lost 3 bases and the J segment 7 bases; nucleotides outside the gene matches: 8. The CDR3 is 15 amino acids. CDR3 DNA sequence: TGCAGTGCTAGTTTTAGCGGGAGGGGAGCGAACATTCAGTACTTC. Its protein is CSASFSGRGANIQYF.

V is TRBV7-2 and J is TRBJ2-2; D is unresolved. Per the germline V gene, CDR1 is SGHTA and CDR2 is FQGNSA. V lost 0 bases and J lost 7, with 18 bases in between. The CDR3 covers 17 residues. DNA for the CDR3: TGTGCCAGCAGCTTAGCGACCGGTAGAAGATTTGGCGGGGAGCTGTTTTTT. As protein: CASSLATGRRFGGELFF.

The gene calls are TRBV10-3 and TRBJ2-7, with D possibly being TRBD1 (6 bases). CDR1 ENHRY and CDR2 SYGVKD come from the germline V gene. This CDR3 spans 11 amino acids. Trimming left V 10 bases short and J 4 bases short, with 11 bases between. CDR3 DNA sequence: TGTGCCACCGGACAGCGGTACGAGCAGTACTTC. Translation gives CATGQRYEQYF.

This chain links TRBV10-3 with TRBJ2-7; 10 positions match TRBD1. The end of the DNA fits TRBJ2-5 better, so the J call may be wrong. Germline CDR1 ENHRY, CDR2 SYGVKD. The CDR3 contains 14 residues. The CDR3 is CAISAGTGEETQYF. In DNA, the CDR3 is TGTGCCATCAGTGCTGGGACAGGGGAAGAGACCCAGTACTTC.

This sequence joins TRBV27 and TRBJ2-7; no clear D. V lost 4 bases and J 2 bases, leaving 9 bases between the germline ends. CDR1 MNHEY and CDR2 SMNVEV come from the germline V gene (reference sequence). The CDR3 sequence is 13 residues long. Here the CDR3 DNA reads TGTGCCAGCAGTTGCACAGAAACCTACGAGCAGTACTTC. This encodes CASSCTETYEQYF.

A few counts support this clonotype. V gene TRBV13 combines with J gene TRBJ2-5; D gene ambiguous. The CDR3 is 15 amino acids. Germline lookup yields CDR1 PRHDT and CDR2 FYEKMQ (reference sequence). The V and J ends lost 1 base and 1 base respectively, with 10 bases between them. The CDR3 spells CASSLEGTAQETQYF. CDR3 nucleotides: TGTGCCAGCAGCTTAGAAGGCACAGCCCAAGAGACCCAGTACTTC.

The chain employs TRBV7-9 and TRBJ2-6; 7 nucleotides line up with TRBD1. Germline assignment: CDR1 SEHNR and CDR2 FQNEAQ (reference sequence). This CDR3 has 16 residues. J lost 0 bases, V lost 7 bases, and 6 bases had no gene match. CDR3 loop: CASIGQVSSGANVLTF. As DNA, the CDR3 is TGTGCCAGCATCGGACAGGTTTCCTCTGGGGCCAACGTCCTGACTTTC.

The genes are TRBV10-3 and TRBJ1-5; the D is unclear. V was cut by 7 bases and J by 0 bases, with 10 bases left in between. The germline V gene encodes CDR1 ENHRY and CDR2 SYGVKD. The CDR3 spans 14 residues. This CDR3 is CAIKPDNSNQPQHF. The CDR3 DNA reads TGTGCCATCAAGCCAGACAATAGCAATCAGCCCCAGCATTTT.

To note about this clonotype: The junction and the germline gene differ at one end; a read error may be behind it. In DNA form, the CDR3 reads TGCGCCAGCAGGTACAGACAGGAGGGCAATCAGCCCCAGCATTTT. This encodes CASRYRQEGNQPQHF. The J gene is TRBJ1-5, the V gene TRBV27, with D perhaps TRBD1 (6 bases). The CDR3 length is 15 residues. Per germline, CDR1 MNHEY and CDR2 SMNVEV (reference sequence).

The chain joins TRBV12-3 or TRBV12-4 to TRBJ2-1; 13 positions match TRBD2. The ends lost 7 bases at V and 7 bases at J; junction bases unmatched: 7. This CDR3 has 15 residues. The CDR3 DNA follows: TGTGCCAGCAAAAAAAGGACTAGCGGGAGTAATGAGCAGTTCTTC. Protein product: CASKKRTSGSNEQFF.

This clonotype was found a few times. CDR3 loop: CASRPSGTGLNIQYF. The CDR3 bases are TGTGCCAGCAGACCGTCCGGGACAGGACTAAACATTCAGTACTTC. The rearrangement uses TRBV7-2 and TRBJ2-4, with 8 bases matching TRBD1. Per germline, CDR1 SGHTA and CDR2 FQGNSA. This CDR3 spans 15 amino acids. The V gene end was trimmed by 6 bases and the J gene end by 6 bases; junction bases not matched to a gene: 10.

The chain is built from TRBV12-3 or TRBV12-4 and TRBJ2-7; TRBD2 matches 8 bases. V gave up 2 bases and J gave up 4 bases; unmatched junction bases: 10. This CDR3 is 16 amino acids long. CDR3 protein: CASSLRSSAGVYEQYF. Here the CDR3 DNA reads TGTGCCAGCAGTTTAAGATCTTCAGCGGGAGTATACGAGCAGTACTTC.

The chain uses TRBV4-1 and TRBJ2-7; a possible D gene is TRBD2 (5 bases). V was trimmed by 3 bases and J by 0 bases, leaving 15 bases between them. There are 16 residues in the CDR3. Germline V gene data show CDR1 as MGHRA and CDR2 as YSYEKL. The CDR3 DNA is TGCGCCAGCAGCCAGAACCTAGCTCTTGCCTCCTACGAGCAGTACTTC. It yields the protein CASSQNLALASYEQYF.

This clonotype was observed a few times. The genes are TRBV15 and TRBJ2-5, with a tentative D call TRBD1 (6 bases). There are 15 residues in the CDR3. CDR1 is LNHNV, CDR2 YYDKDF, per germline (reference sequence). The ends were cut back, 8 bases at V and 5 bases at J, with 21 bases in the middle. The CDR3 is CATGLGGRVGETQYF. CDR3 DNA sequence: TGTGCCACCGGGCTTGGGGGCAGGGTGGGGGAGACCCAGTACTTC.

A few counts support this clonotype. The V gene is TRBV5-5, the J gene TRBJ2-5, with 8 bases aligning to TRBD1. CDR1 SGHKS and CDR2 YYEKEE come from the germline V gene (reference sequence). CDR3 length: 15 amino acids. V was clipped by 2 bases and J by 5 bases; unmatched bases: 8. Written as DNA, the CDR3 is TGTGCCAGCAGCTTCGGAGACAGGGGTTGGGAGACCCAGTACTTC. Translating it yields CASSFGDRGWETQYF.

This chain connects TRBV3-1 to TRBJ2-7; D is perhaps TRBD1 (6 bases). CDR1 and CDR2 (germline): LGHDT, YNNKEL (reference sequence). V lost 1 base, J lost 5 bases, and 21 bases lay in between. The CDR3 extends over 17 amino acids. The CDR3 coding sequence is TGTGCCAGCAGCCAAGTTACGGGACAAAGAGGGGTCCACGAGCAGTACTTC. Translating it yields CASSQVTGQRGVHEQYF.

This clonotype occurred a few times. The rearrangement links TRBV6-2 or TRBV6-3 to TRBJ2-4, with 9 bases that match TRBD2. The better agreement between TRBJ2-7 and the DNA end casts doubt on the J call. Germline CDR1 and CDR2: MNHEY and SVGEGT. The CDR3 has 16 residues. CDR3 bases: TGTGCCAGCAGTTACCGGGGCGGGAGGGCCTCTTACGAGCAGTACTTC. Its translation is CASSYRGGRASYEQYF.

The chain recombines TRBV20-1 with TRBJ2-2, with TRBD1 identical over 10 bases. Germline V CDR1 and CDR2: DFQATT, SNEGSKA (reference sequence). Trimming removed 4 bases from V and 6 bases from J; junction bases left unmatched: 8. CDR3 size: 15 residues. CDR3: CSAIPGTGASGELFF. CDR3 in DNA: TGCAGTGCTATCCCCGGGACAGGGGCGTCCGGGGAGCTGTTTTTT.

This clonotype came up a few times. The chain links TRBV2 to TRBJ1-4; 7 bases match TRBD1. CDR3 size: 15 residues. The trim removed 7 bases at V and 11 bases at J, leaving 16 bases unmatched. The germline V gene encodes CDR1 SNHLY and CDR2 FYNNEI. The CDR3 sequence is CASKGRGQRDAKLFF. CDR3 sequence (DNA): TGTGCCAGCAAAGGAAGGGGGCAGCGGGACGCTAAACTGTTTTTT. Full variable domain (remainder filled in from reference TRBV2 and TRBJ1-4): EPEVTQTPSHQVTQMGQEVILRCVPISNHLYFYWYRQILGQKVEFLVSFYNNEISEKSEIFDDQFSVERPDGSNFTLKIRSTKLEDSAMYFCASKGRGQRDAKLFFGSGTQLSVL.

This clonotype was observed a handful of times. V gene TRBV12-3 or TRBV12-4 combines with J gene TRBJ2-7, with 10 bases aligning to TRBD2. V lost 4 bases, J lost 2 bases, and 2 bases stayed unmatched. This CDR3 region has 14 residues. Written as DNA, the CDR3 is TGTGCCAGCAGTTCAAGCGGGAGGGCCTACGAGCAGTACTTC. It encodes CASSSSGRAYEQYF.

The V and J genes are TRBV6-5 and TRBJ1-1, with a possible D match to TRBD1 (6 bases). With 5 bases removed from V and 4 bases from J, the gap between germline ends came to 17 bases. In germline, CDR1 is MNHEY, CDR2 SVGAGI. The CDR3 sequence is 15 residues long. The DNA of the CDR3 is TGTGCCAGCAGTACTACCCAGGGGCTAGGCACTGAAGCTTTCTTT. It yields the protein CASSTTQGLGTEAFF.

The rearrangement uses TRBV20-1 and TRBJ2-5; D remains unclear. The J call is doubtful: the DNA matches TRBJ2-7 better. The CDR3 sequence is 12 residues long. Per the germline V gene, CDR1 is DFQATT and CDR2 is SNEGSKA (reference sequence). The CDR3: CSAPQGTYEQYF. The DNA of the CDR3 is TGCAGTGCTCCTCAAGGAACCTACGAGCAGTACTTC.

The rearrangement uses TRBV27 and TRBJ2-7, with 7 bases matching TRBD1. The CDR3 has 15 amino acids. Germline lookup yields CDR1 MNHEY and CDR2 SMNVEV (reference sequence). V shed 3 bases, J shed 7 bases, and the junction held 12 bases outside the gene matches. The CDR3 DNA reads as TGTGCCAGCAGTTTTGATAGGGGGCGGCTTTGGGAGCAGTACTTC. This encodes CASSFDRGRLWEQYF.

J is TRBJ2-3 and V is TRBV2; 13 positions agree with TRBD2. This CDR3 is 17 amino acids long. The germline gives CDR1 SNHLY, CDR2 FYNNEI. V lost 6 bases to trimming and J lost 4 bases; unmatched junction nucleotides: 10. The CDR3 DNA follows: TGTGCCAGCAGACGGACTAGCGGGAGATGGGTGCCAGATACGCAGTATTTT. This translates into CASRRTSGRWVPDTQYF.

In this sample, this clonotype turned up a few times. The chain recombines TRBV5-5 with TRBJ2-7; 7 nucleotides line up with TRBD1. Unmatched junction bases numbered 5, after V lost 5 bases and J lost 3 bases. The CDR3 loop spans 13 amino acids. Per germline, CDR1 SGHKS and CDR2 YYEKEE (reference sequence). CDR3 amino acids: CASRQGQDYEQYF. The DNA of the CDR3 is TGTGCCAGCAGACAAGGACAGGACTACGAGCAGTACTTC.

This clonotype was detected only a few times. This chain joins TRBV9 and TRBJ1-6, with D perhaps matching TRBD1 (5 bases). The CDR3 extends over 16 amino acids. V gave up 4 bases and J gave up 0 bases, with 11 bases separating them. Germline V gene data show CDR1 as SGDLS and CDR2 as YYNGEE. CDR3 amino acids: CASSTPGSSYNSPLHF. Written as DNA, the CDR3 is TGTGCCAGCAGCACCCCAGGGAGCTCCTATAATTCACCCCTCCACTTT. Together with reference TRBV9 and TRBJ1-6, the CDR3 gives the full variable domain: DSGVTQTPKHLITATGQRVTLRCSPRSGDLSVYWYQQSLDQGLQFLIQYYNGEERAKGNILERFSAQQFPDLHSELNLSSLELGDSALYFCASSTPGSSYNSPLHFGNGTRLTVT.